This section outlines one TCR beta chain sequence together with its context. Its antigen is unidentified. V lost 4 bases and J lost 3, with 12 bases in between. This CDR3 is built from 14 residues. Germline-derived CDR1 and CDR2 are SGHRS and YFSETQ. This sample is drawn from a study of cytomegalovirus exposure and HLA in healthy donors. Broader study findings: Later analysis showed most CMV-associated TCR beta chains appearing HLA-restricted. Other equally common chains were less clonally expanded than HLA-associated TCR beta chains, a later analysis showed. DRB1 had the most TCR associations and HLA-C the fewest, a later analysis found, with rates varying by HLA locus. The study carried out a later analysis of TCR beta sequences. It associated 15,000 to 20,000 of them with specific HLA alleles at a false discovery rate of 0.05.

PCR involved 60 Vbeta and 13 Jbeta primers. This table comes from immunoSEQ multiplex PCR, and its TCRdb copy is limited to in-frame clones, with some not included. The data hold about 200,000 clones, with 65% to 85% observed a single time. The gene calls are TRBV5-1 and TRBJ2-3; D unclear. The sequencing input was PBMCs. This sequence originates from a man in his fifties or sixties in good health and CMV-seronegative. The CDR3 DNA follows: TGCGCCAGCAGCCCCTGGGCAGCTACAGATACGCAGTATTTT. Encoded protein: CASSPWAATDTQYF.